This entry concerns a single TCR beta chain. The germline V gene has CDR1 SGHRS and CDR2 YFSETQ. The V end was cut by 0 bases, the J end by 6 bases, with 7 bases between. This CDR3 has 12 residues. Repertoires were generated with immunoSEQ multiplex PCR, while TCRdb's copy carries only in-frame clones and drops some. The data hold some 600,000 clones, with roughly 96% observed a single time. The data stem from a study of shared clonotypes between healthy human individuals. The naive CD8 fraction comprised CD45RO-negative cells positively selected for CCR7 and excluded terminally differentiated effector memory CD45RA+ cells.

The J gene is TRBJ2-7, the V gene TRBV5-1; unclear D gene. This TCR came from a woman in her twenties or thirties in good health. The sequencing sample was made of naive CD8+ T cells sorted from blood. This CDR3 reads CASSLAVAEQYF. The CDR3 DNA reads TGCGCCAGCAGCTTGGCCGTCGCCGAGCAGTACTTC.